This T cell receptor (beta chain) came from a study of CD8+CD57+ T cells in acquired aplastic anemia. This clonotype was observed at least ten times. Its target is not known. Findings and limits, study-wide: Roughly 30 sequences, all CD8+ CDR3, were shared between patients and controls.

Profiling that covered TCR beta VDJ and CDR3 relied on genomic DNA as its template. TCRdb processed the reads anew with MiXCR; each CDR3 protein has one entry. This table holds about 220,000 distinct CDR3 sequences, 34% found once. The V gene lost 8 bases and the J gene lost 0 bases, with 10 bases spanning the gap. Per germline, CDR1 SNHLY and CDR2 FYNNEI. The CDR3 has 13 residues. V and J are TRBV2 and TRBJ1-1; no clear D gene. The receptor's source is a human donor in good health, serving as a control. The specimen was sorted CD4+, CD8+, or CD8+CD57+ T cells (not recorded which) from PBMCs. This chain's CDR3 is CASSITMNTEAFF. CDR3 in DNA: TGTGCCAGCTCTATAACTATGAACACTGAAGCTTTCTTT.